The sequence of this TCR beta chain was determined in a study of T-cell memory formation after mild COVID-19. The overall study: Clusters were largely donor specific.

Whole-study findings and limits: Pre-infection memory carried some responding clones, suggesting that cross-reactive memory joined. Nothing showed for sure that second-wave clones peaking on day 37 were SARS-CoV-2 specific.

TCRdb re-analysed the 5' RACE reads in MiXCR, keeping a single row per CDR3 protein. Of approximately 260,000 distinct CDR3 sequences listed, about a sixth are singletons. As concerns this clonotype: Its antigen remains unknown.

The V end was cut by 7 bases, the J end by 1 base, with 8 bases between. The germline V gene has CDR1 SNHLY and CDR2 FYNNEI. This CDR3 is 13 amino acids long. The chain employs TRBV2 and TRBJ1-5; D call uncertain. The receptor was isolated from a man younger than 35 who had mild COVID-19 (a few samples of this study predate the infection). Cell type and time point are not known. Source material: PBMCs or a T cell subset sorted from them (not recorded which). CDR3 nucleotides: TGTGCCAGCAATGAGATAAGCAATCAGCCCCAGCATTTT. It specifies CASNEISNQPQHF.